The clone carrying this T cell receptor beta chain was counted ten times or more. The sample originates from a study of T cells of healthy individuals. Trimming shortened V by 6 bases and J by 0 bases, and 18 bases separated the two germline ends. The CDR3 is 15 amino acids. Germline V gene sequence: CDR1 DFQATT, CDR2 SNEGSKA (reference sequence). MiXCR, run by TCRdb on the 5' RACE reads, gives a single entry per CDR3 protein. The sample yields 40,000 to 45,000 distinct CDR3 sequences, approximately 4.5% seen once. The chain uses TRBV20-1 and TRBJ2-7; D is possibly TRBD2 (6 bases). The TCR sequence derives from a human donor in good health. The CDR3 loop is CSAGIETRHSYEQYF. CDR3 nucleotide sequence: TGCAGTGCCGGGATAGAGACTAGGCACTCCTACGAGCAGTACTTC.